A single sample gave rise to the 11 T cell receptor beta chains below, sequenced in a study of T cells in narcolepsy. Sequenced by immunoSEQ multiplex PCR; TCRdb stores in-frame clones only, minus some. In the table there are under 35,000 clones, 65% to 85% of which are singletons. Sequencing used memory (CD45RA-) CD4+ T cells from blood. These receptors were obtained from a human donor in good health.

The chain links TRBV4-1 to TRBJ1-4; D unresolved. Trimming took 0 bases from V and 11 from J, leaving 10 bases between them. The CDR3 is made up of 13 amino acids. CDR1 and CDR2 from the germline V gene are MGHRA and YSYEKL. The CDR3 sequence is CASSQDREGKLFF. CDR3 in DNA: TGCGCCAGCAGCCAAGATCGGGAAGGGAAACTGTTTTTT.

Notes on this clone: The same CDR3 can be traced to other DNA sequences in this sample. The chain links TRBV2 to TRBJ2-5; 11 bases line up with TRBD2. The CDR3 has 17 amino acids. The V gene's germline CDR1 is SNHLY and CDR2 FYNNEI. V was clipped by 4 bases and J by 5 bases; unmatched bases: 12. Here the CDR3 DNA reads TGTGCCAGCAGTGGGGGTGGTAGCGGGAGGGCCATGGAGACCCAGTACTTC. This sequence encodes CASSGGGSGRAMETQYF.

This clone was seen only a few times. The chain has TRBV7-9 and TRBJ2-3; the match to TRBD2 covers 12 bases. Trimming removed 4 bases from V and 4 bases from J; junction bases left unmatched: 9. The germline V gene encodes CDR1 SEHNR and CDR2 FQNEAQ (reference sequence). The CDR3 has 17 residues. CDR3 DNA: TGTGCCAGCAGCTGGGGCCAAGGACTAGCGGGATCAGATACGCAGTATTTT. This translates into CASSWGQGLAGSDTQYF.

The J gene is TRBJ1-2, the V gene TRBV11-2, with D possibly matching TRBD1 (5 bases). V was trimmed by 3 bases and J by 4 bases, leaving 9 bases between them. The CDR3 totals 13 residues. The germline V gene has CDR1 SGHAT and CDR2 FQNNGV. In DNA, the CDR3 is TGTGCCAGCAGCTTCTCCGACAGCTATGGCTACACCTTC. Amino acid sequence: CASSFSDSYGYTF.

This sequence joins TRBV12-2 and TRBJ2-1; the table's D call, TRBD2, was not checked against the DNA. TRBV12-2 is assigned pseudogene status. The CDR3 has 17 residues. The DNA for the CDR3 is TGTGCAAGTCGCTTAACTCCTTTAGCGGGGGTGAGGAATGAGCAGTTCTTC. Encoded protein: CASRLTPLAGVRNEQFF.

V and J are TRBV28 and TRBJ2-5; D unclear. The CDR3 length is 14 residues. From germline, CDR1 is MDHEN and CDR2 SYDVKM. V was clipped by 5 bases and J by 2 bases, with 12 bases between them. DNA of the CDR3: TGTGCCAGCAGTGGGCCGGCAGAACAAGAGACCCAGTACTTC. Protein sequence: CASSGPAEQETQYF.

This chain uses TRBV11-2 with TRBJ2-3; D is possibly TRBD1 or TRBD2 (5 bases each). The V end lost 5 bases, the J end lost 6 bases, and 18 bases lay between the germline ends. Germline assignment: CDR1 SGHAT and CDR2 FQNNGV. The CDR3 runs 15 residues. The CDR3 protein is CASSRGVGALDTQYF. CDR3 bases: TGTGCCAGCAGCCGAGGGGTCGGTGCTCTGGATACGCAGTATTTT.

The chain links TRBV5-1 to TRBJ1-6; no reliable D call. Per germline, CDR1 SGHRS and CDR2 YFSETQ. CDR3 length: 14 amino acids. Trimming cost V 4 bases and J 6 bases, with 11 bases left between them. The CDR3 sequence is CASSPRSRNSPLHF. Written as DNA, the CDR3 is TGCGCCAGCAGCCCCCGGAGCCGTAATTCACCCCTCCACTTT.

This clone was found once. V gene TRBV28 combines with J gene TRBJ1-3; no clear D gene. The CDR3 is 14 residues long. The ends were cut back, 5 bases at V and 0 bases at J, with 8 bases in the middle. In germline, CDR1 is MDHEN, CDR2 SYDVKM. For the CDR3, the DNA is TGTGCCAGCAGTCCCGGGCCCTCTGGAAACACCATATATTTT. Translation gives CASSPGPSGNTIYF.

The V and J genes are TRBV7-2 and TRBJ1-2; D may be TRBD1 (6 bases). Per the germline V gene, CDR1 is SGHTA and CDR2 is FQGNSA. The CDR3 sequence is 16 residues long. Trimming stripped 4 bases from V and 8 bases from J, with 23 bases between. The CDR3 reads CASSSGGDRRAWGYTF. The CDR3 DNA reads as TGTGCCAGCAGCTCGGGGGGCGACAGGAGGGCTTGGGGCTACACCTTC.

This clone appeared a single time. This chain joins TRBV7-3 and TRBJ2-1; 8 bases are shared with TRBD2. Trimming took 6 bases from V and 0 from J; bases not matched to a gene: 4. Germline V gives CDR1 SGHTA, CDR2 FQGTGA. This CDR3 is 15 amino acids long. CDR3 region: CASSLREASYNEQFF. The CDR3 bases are TGTGCCAGCAGTCTGCGGGAGGCCTCCTACAATGAGCAGTTCTTC.